These 30 T cell receptor beta chains were all obtained from the same sample, sequenced in a study of patients and donors after allogeneic stem cell transplantation. TCRdb re-derived calls from the RT-PCR reads in MiXCR, one entry per CDR3 protein. This repertoire shows over 150,000 distinct CDR3 sequences, about 29% found once; its top ten account for approximately 3.5%. What was sequenced was blood, either unsorted or a sorted T cell fraction (not recorded which). The receptor set was obtained from a human donor who was either an allogeneic HSCT recipient or a stem cell or donor lymphocyte infusion donor (not recorded which). It is not recorded whose cells these are; they may come from a transplant donor.

This rearrangement joins TRBV12-3 or TRBV12-4 to TRBJ2-2; 10 bases align to TRBD2. With 7 bases clipped from V and 7 bases from J, the junction kept 6 bases outside the gene matches. The CDR3 length is 14 residues. CDR3 DNA sequence: TGTGCCAGCAACCCGGGACTAGCGCACGGGGAGCTGTTTTTT. Translation gives CASNPGLAHGELFF.

The CDR3 here is CASSDQAGRGTVAKNIQYF. The CDR3 nucleotides read TGTGCCAGCAGCGATCAAGCGGGGCGTGGGACGGTAGCCAAAAACATTCAGTACTTC. The chain has TRBV4-2 and TRBJ2-4, with TRBD2 identical over 7 bases. V lost 5 bases, J lost 0 bases, and 16 bases stayed unmatched. Germline V lookup: CDR1 LGHNA, CDR2 YNFKEQ. The CDR3 loop spans 19 amino acids.

The chain recombines TRBV28 with TRBJ1-2; D may be TRBD1 (5 bases). Germline V CDR1 and CDR2: MDHEN, SYDVKM. Trimming removed 5 bases at V and 13 bases at J, with 29 bases between. CDR3 length equals 16 residues. As DNA, the CDR3 is TGTGCCAGCAGTCTACCCCCCCCGGGACGTCTTATGCGGGGCACCTTC. Amino acid sequence: CASSLPPPGRLMRGTF.

This clonotype was detected a few times. The rearrangement links TRBV4-3 to TRBJ2-3, with D tentatively TRBD2 (6 bases). Deletions cut 7 bases from V and 1 base from J, with 12 bases between. This CDR3 spans 14 amino acids. Germline V lookup: CDR1 LGHNA, CDR2 YSLEER. CDR3 in amino acids: CASKFQRGTDTQYF. The CDR3 bases are TGCGCCAGCAAGTTCCAGCGGGGCACAGATACGCAGTATTTT.

This chain connects TRBV6-5 to TRBJ1-1; TRBD1 is a possible D gene (6 bases). V was shortened by 6 bases and J by 5 bases, with 19 bases between the two germline ends. The CDR3 contains 15 residues. Germline V CDR1 and CDR2: MNHEY, SVGAGI. The CDR3 coding sequence is TGTGCCAGCAGAGCTCCGGGACACCTACATACTGAAGCTTTCTTT. This codes for CASRAPGHLHTEAFF.

The gene calls are TRBV7-6 and TRBJ2-7; TRBD1 matches 9 bases. The CDR3 is 17 residues long. J gave up 4 bases and V 0 bases, and 10 bases lay outside the gene matches. Looked up from germline, CDR1 is SGHVS and CDR2 is FNYEAQ. The CDR3 bases are TGTGCCAGCAGCTTAGCGGCACAGGGGGCGGTCATTTACGAGCAGTACTTC. Residues: CASSLAAQGAVIYEQYF.

The rearrangement uses TRBV20-1 and TRBJ2-2, with D perhaps TRBD1 or TRBD2 (5 bases each). The length of the CDR3 is 13 residues. V was shortened by 6 bases and J by 5 bases, with 13 bases between the two germline ends. CDR1 and CDR2 (germline): DFQATT, SNEGSKA (reference sequence). Here the CDR3 reads CSAGGQGTGELFF. The CDR3 bases are TGCAGTGCCGGCGGGCAGGGAACCGGGGAGCTGTTTTTT.

The chain is built from TRBV29-1 and TRBJ1-1, with 7 bases matching TRBD1. The CDR3 has 13 residues. Germline-derived CDR1 and CDR2 are SQVTM and ANQGSEA. The J segment lost 5 bases and the V segment lost 5 bases, leaving 8 bases of the junction unmatched. CDR3 amino acids: CSVSGGSKTEAFF. The DNA of the CDR3 is TGCAGCGTTTCAGGGGGTAGTAAGACTGAAGCTTTCTTT.

This chain connects TRBV13 to TRBJ2-7; D remains unclear. CDR3 length: 13 amino acids. V shed 2 bases and J shed 1 base, with 6 bases lying between them. Germline loops: CDR1 PRHDT, CDR2 FYEKMQ (reference sequence). CDR3 protein: CASSLFGSYEQYF. CDR3 coding DNA: TGTGCCAGCAGCTTATTCGGTTCCTACGAGCAGTACTTC.

This clonotype has only a few counts. The chain employs TRBV7-6 and TRBJ2-1; D remains ambiguous. CDR1 is SGHVS, CDR2 FNYEAQ, per germline. The CDR3 length is 14 residues. The V and J ends lost 2 bases and 6 bases respectively, with 11 bases between them. CDR3 sequence (DNA): TGTGCCAGCAGCTTATATGCGAACCCCAATGAGCAGTTCTTC. This codes for CASSLYANPNEQFF.

This clonotype was seen a handful of times. This chain joins TRBV10-3 and TRBJ2-3, with D perhaps TRBD2 (5 bases). The CDR3 contains 12 residues. Germline values: CDR1 ENHRY, CDR2 SYGVKD. V was clipped by 10 bases and J by 2 bases, with 10 bases between them. This chain's CDR3 is CATGLDTDTQYF. CDR3 DNA: TGTGCCACCGGACTTGACACAGATACGCAGTATTTT.

Notes on this clonotype: A junction boundary mismatches the germline segment, possibly from a read error. The genes are TRBV6-2 or TRBV6-3 and TRBJ2-7, with 8 bases matching TRBD2. Germline assignment: CDR1 MNHEY and CDR2 SVGEGT. The CDR3 sequence is 15 residues long. CDR3 loop: CANSYRVAGRAEQYF. CDR3 in DNA: TGTGCCAACAGTTACAGGGTAGCGGGAAGGGCCGAGCAGTACTTC.

This clonotype showed up just a few times. The J gene is TRBJ1-2, the V gene TRBV27; the match to TRBD1 covers 11 bases. The CDR3 spans 15 residues. CDR1 is MNHEY and CDR2 is SMNVEV in the germline V gene (reference sequence). The ends lost 6 bases at V and 4 bases at J; junction bases unmatched: 7. CDR3 sequence: CASRLGQGAIYGYTF. CDR3 in DNA: TGTGCCAGCAGACTTGGACAGGGGGCGATCTATGGCTACACCTTC.

This clonotype was counted a few times. V gene TRBV9 combines with J gene TRBJ1-5, with D possibly TRBD1 on 5 matching bases. The CDR3 is made up of 15 amino acids. CDR1 is SGDLS and CDR2 is YYNGEE in the germline V gene. Trimming removed 3 bases at V and 2 bases at J, with 12 bases between. CDR3: CASSAGIGGNQPQHF. The CDR3 region has the DNA TGTGCCAGCAGCGCAGGGATCGGGGGCAATCAGCCCCAGCATTTT.

The J gene is TRBJ1-5, the V gene TRBV6-6, with D perhaps TRBD1 (6 bases). With 7 bases removed from V and 6 bases from J, the gap between germline ends came to 16 bases. This CDR3 has 14 residues. Germline CDR1 is MNHNY and CDR2 is SVGAGI (reference sequence). The chain's CDR3 is CASTQYRETQPQHF. In DNA form, the CDR3 reads TGTGCCAGCACCCAATACAGGGAAACTCAGCCCCAGCATTTT.

This clonotype appeared a few times. This rearrangement joins TRBV11-2 to TRBJ2-7; D perhaps matches TRBD2 (5 bases). Germline V gene sequence: CDR1 SGHAT, CDR2 FQNNGV. The CDR3 runs 12 residues. V lost 7 bases to trimming and J lost 4 bases, with 11 bases between them. This CDR3 reads CASINRGYEQYF. As DNA, the CDR3 is TGTGCCAGCATCAATCGGGGATACGAGCAGTACTTC.

V usage is TRBV15 and J usage is TRBJ2-7, with D possibly being TRBD2 (5 bases). The V end lost 1 base, the J end lost 0 bases, and 19 bases lay between the germline ends. The CDR3 is made up of 18 amino acids. Germline loops: CDR1 LNHNV, CDR2 YYDKDF (reference sequence). The CDR3 region has the DNA TGTGCCACCAGCAGAGTGATCCAGTACTGGGCGGGCTCCTACGAGCAGTACTTC. This sequence encodes CATSRVIQYWAGSYEQYF.

The chain is built from TRBV5-1 and TRBJ2-7, with D possibly called TRBD1 or TRBD2 (5 bases each). The CDR3 consists of 15 residues. Germline CDR1 SGHRS, CDR2 YFSETQ. V was cut by 4 bases and J by 3 bases, with 17 bases left in between. CDR3 DNA: TGCGCCAGCAGCCGGGACGGGGCAGCCTACTACGAGCAGTACTTC. It specifies CASSRDGAAYYEQYF.

The J gene is TRBJ2-1, the V gene TRBV6-6; D unresolved. V gave up 0 bases and J gave up 7 bases, with 10 bases separating them. Germline V gives CDR1 MNHNY, CDR2 SVGAGI (reference sequence). The CDR3 extends over 14 amino acids. DNA of the CDR3: TGTGCCAGCAGTTACTCTATCCAGAGGAATGAGCAGTTCTTC. This encodes CASSYSIQRNEQFF.

V gene TRBV29-1 combines with J gene TRBJ1-1, with 7 bases lining up with TRBD1. Trimming took 6 bases from V and 1 from J; bases not matched to a gene: 5. Germline-derived CDR1 and CDR2 are SQVTM and ANQGSEA. The length of the CDR3 is 13 residues. CDR3 in DNA: TGCAGCGTCAAAGGGGGCTGGAACACTGAAGCTTTCTTT. Residues: CSVKGGWNTEAFF.

This clonotype was counted only a few times. This chain uses TRBV4-3 with TRBJ1-3, with TRBD1 as a possible D gene (6 bases). The CDR3 sequence is 17 residues long. The V end lost 2 bases, the J end lost 0 bases, and 14 bases lay between the germline ends. Germline CDR1 and CDR2: LGHNA and YSLEER. CDR3 loop: CASSQSRGAVSGNTIYF. CDR3 nucleotide sequence: TGCGCCAGCAGCCAAAGCAGGGGTGCCGTCTCTGGAAACACCATATATTTT.

The rearrangement links TRBV28 to TRBJ2-1, with D possibly TRBD2 on 5 matching bases. The germline V and J ends were trimmed by 3 bases and 5 bases, with 11 bases remaining between them. This CDR3 is 14 amino acids long. CDR1 and CDR2 from the germline V gene are MDHEN and SYDVKM. The CDR3 DNA follows: TGTGCCAGCAGTTTCGATAGCGCCAACAATGAGCAGTTCTTC. Its translation is CASSFDSANNEQFF.

The rearrangement joins TRBV9 to TRBJ2-1; D ambiguous. The CDR3 runs 13 residues. Germline CDR1 and CDR2: SGDLS and YYNGEE. Trimming took 0 bases from V and 5 from J, leaving 6 bases between them. CDR3 residues: CASSVEGDNEQFF. CDR3 bases: TGTGCCAGCAGCGTAGAGGGCGACAATGAGCAGTTCTTC. The full variable domain, with the rest looked up from reference TRBV9 and TRBJ2-1, is DSGVTQTPKHLITATGQRVTLRCSPRSGDLSVYWYQQSLDQGLQFLIQYYNGEERAKGNILERFSAQQFPDLHSELNLSSLELGDSALYFCASSVEGDNEQFFGPGTRLTVL.

The chain combines TRBV24-1 with TRBJ2-1; either TRBD1 or TRBD2 may fit D (5 bases each). The CDR3 is 12 residues long. Per germline, CDR1 KGHDR and CDR2 SFDVKD. The V end lost 1 base, the J end lost 10 bases, and 7 bases lay between the germline ends. This chain's CDR3 is CATSDLEGEQFF. The DNA for the CDR3 is TGTGCCACCAGTGATTTAGAGGGGGAGCAGTTCTTC.

This clonotype was counted once. The CDR3, as DNA: TGTGCCAGCATAAAGACAGGGGACGGCACTGAAGCTTTCTTT. It codes for CASIKTGDGTEAFF. V and J are TRBV12-3 or TRBV12-4 and TRBJ1-1; 8 positions agree with TRBD1. The CDR3 consists of 14 residues. The V and J ends lost 7 bases and 4 bases, in that order; junction bases with no gene match: 8.

This clonotype appeared once. The gene calls are TRBV18 and TRBJ1-6; perhaps TRBD1 as D (6 bases). Trimming took off 2 bases at V and 13 bases at J, with 15 bases between the two ends. Germline CDR1 KGHSH, CDR2 LQKENI. The CDR3 runs 14 residues. The CDR3 sequence is CASSPGGAKPPLHF. CDR3 nucleotide sequence: TGTGCCAGCTCACCAGGGGGGGCGAAACCCCCCCTCCACTTT.

Only a few counts were recorded for this clonotype. The chain couples TRBV24-1 to TRBJ2-1; 10 bases map to TRBD2. The CDR3 has 17 residues. Germline trimming cut 1 base from V and 8 bases from J; bases unmatched to any gene: 10. Germline V gene lookup returns CDR1 KGHDR and CDR2 SFDVKD. The CDR3 DNA reads TGTGCCACCAGTGATTTTAGGGCTAGCGGGAGTTACTATGAGCAGTTCTTC. Its translation: CATSDFRASGSYYEQFF.

The chain recombines TRBV6-2 or TRBV6-3 with TRBJ2-4, with unresolved D. The CDR3 length is 12 residues. Germline V gene data show CDR1 as MNHEY and CDR2 as SVGEGT. The V end lost 6 bases, the J end lost 9 bases, and 12 bases lay between the germline ends. The CDR3: CASSILPSIQYF. The CDR3 nucleotides read TGTGCCAGCAGCATTCTACCCAGCATTCAGTACTTC.

This clonotype has more than one count but fewer than ten. The V gene is TRBV7-9, the J gene TRBJ2-1; no firm D call. The CDR3 loop spans 12 amino acids. Trimming shortened V by 5 bases and J by 13 bases, and 15 bases separated the two germline ends. The germline V gene has CDR1 SEHNR and CDR2 FQNEAQ (reference sequence). Written as DNA, the CDR3 is TGTGCCAGCAGCCCAGATCCTCGCTTACAGTTCTTC. It codes for CASSPDPRLQFF.

The V call is TRBV7-2, the J call TRBJ1-1; D ambiguous. Per the germline V gene, CDR1 is SGHTA and CDR2 is FQGNSA. This CDR3 has 13 amino acids. V shed 1 base and J shed 4 bases, with 7 bases lying between them. The CDR3: CASSLVRSTEAFF. Here the CDR3 DNA reads TGTGCCAGCAGCTTAGTTCGGTCCACTGAAGCTTTCTTT.